These 29 T cell receptor beta chains came from one sample sequenced in a study of response to subunit inactivated influenza vaccine. TCRdb itself ran the RT-PCR reads through MiXCR, one entry per CDR3 protein. The repertoire holds almost 250,000 distinct CDR3 sequences, with 12% as singletons. Sequenced here: non-naive T cells sorted from PBMCs, sampled 14 to 15 days before vaccination. The origin of the receptors is a man aged 50-59 years who received an inactivated influenza vaccine.

The genes are TRBV27 and TRBJ1-5; possibly TRBD1 for D (5 bases). V was pared by 2 bases and J by 2 bases, with 10 bases between. The CDR3 is 15 residues long. Germline loops: CDR1 MNHEY, CDR2 SMNVEV (reference sequence). The CDR3 region is CASSLQGGGNQPQHF. The CDR3 bases are TGTGCCAGCAGTTTACAGGGAGGCGGCAATCAGCCCCAGCATTTT.

This clonotype was detected only a few times. The genes are TRBV4-1 and TRBJ2-5; D unresolved. From germline, CDR1 is MGHRA and CDR2 YSYEKL. The CDR3 loop spans 14 amino acids. Trimming stripped 1 base from V and 2 bases from J, with 8 bases between. The CDR3 DNA reads as TGCGCCAGCAGCCAAGTTCAGTTACAAGAGACCCAGTACTTC. It yields the protein CASSQVQLQETQYF.

This clonotype has only one observation. V is TRBV18 and J is TRBJ2-1; no clear D. The ends were cut back, 3 bases at V and 7 bases at J, with 13 bases in the middle. Germline V gene sequence: CDR1 KGHSH, CDR2 LQKENI. The CDR3 contains 14 residues. CDR3 residues: CASSPAAGGNEQFF. DNA of the CDR3: TGTGCCAGCTCACCCGCTGCCGGTGGTAATGAGCAGTTCTTC.

This clonotype was observed a few times. The chain couples TRBV6-1 to TRBJ2-2, with 11 bases fitting TRBD2. The CDR3 is 16 residues long. V gave up 1 base and J gave up 4 bases; unmatched junction bases: 2. Germline V gene sequence: CDR1 MNHNS, CDR2 SASEGT. CDR3 in amino acids: CASSEETSGITGELFF. The DNA for the CDR3 is TGTGCCAGCAGTGAAGAGACTAGCGGGATCACCGGGGAGCTGTTTTTT.

This clonotype appeared many times. This chain links TRBV5-1 with TRBJ2-2, with 8 bases fitting TRBD2. The CDR3 loop spans 16 amino acids. The V gene's germline CDR1 is SGHRS and CDR2 YFSETQ. V was pared by 3 bases and J by 6 bases, with 10 bases of the junction left unmatched. Here the CDR3 reads CASSSKAGDFAGELFF. In DNA form, the CDR3 reads TGCGCCAGCAGCTCTAAAGCGGGAGATTTTGCCGGGGAGCTGTTTTTT.

The chain joins TRBV6-2 or TRBV6-3 to TRBJ1-5; D unclear. The V gene lost 4 bases and the J gene lost 6 bases, with 10 bases spanning the gap. CDR3 size: 13 residues. Germline-derived CDR1 and CDR2 are MNHEY and SVGEGT. The CDR3 protein is CASSFSGSQPQHF. Written as DNA, the CDR3 is TGTGCCAGCAGTTTTAGCGGCAGTCAGCCCCAGCATTTT.

V is TRBV28 and J is TRBJ2-2, with 11 bases identical to TRBD1. The CDR3 runs 16 residues. The V segment lost 6 bases and the J segment 4 bases; nucleotides outside the gene matches: 7. The V gene's germline CDR1 is MDHEN and CDR2 SYDVKM. The CDR3 sequence: CASSWTGGAGTGELFF. DNA for the CDR3: TGTGCCAGCAGCTGGACAGGGGGCGCGGGCACCGGGGAGCTGTTTTTT.

The genes are TRBV4-2 and TRBJ1-1; 7 bases agree with TRBD1. The CDR3 contains 15 residues. The germline CDR1 and CDR2 sequences are LGHNA and YNFKEQ. Losses at the gene ends were 0 bases for V and 3 bases for J; bases not matched to a gene: 4. The CDR3 nucleotides are TGTGCCAGCAGCCAAGATTCAGGGGGGTACACTGAAGCTTTCTTT. It encodes CASSQDSGGYTEAFF.

This clonotype was seen at least ten times. V is TRBV6-2 or TRBV6-3 and J is TRBJ2-6; D gene unclear. Germline values: CDR1 MNHEY, CDR2 SVGEGT. V shed 5 bases and J shed 7 bases, with 15 bases lying between them. The length of the CDR3 is 15 residues. In DNA, the CDR3 is TGTGCCAGCAGTAACCGGGCCTTAGGAGCCAACGTCCTGACTTTC. This gives the protein CASSNRALGANVLTF.

This clonotype was observed at least ten times. The chain is built from TRBV5-1 and TRBJ2-1; 9 bases map to TRBD2. The J segment lost 3 bases and the V segment lost 0 bases, leaving 1 base of the junction unmatched. The CDR3 extends over 15 amino acids. Germline V gives CDR1 SGHRS, CDR2 YFSETQ. CDR3 in DNA: TGCGCCAGCAGCTTGGGCGGGGGGGACTACAATGAGCAGTTCTTC. Translation: CASSLGGGDYNEQFF.

The rearrangement uses TRBV5-1 and TRBJ2-5; TRBD2 matches at 10 bases. J was trimmed by 2 bases and V by 3 bases; bases with no gene match: 13. Germline V gives CDR1 SGHRS, CDR2 YFSETQ. The CDR3 spans 18 residues. The CDR3 DNA is TGCGCCAGCAGCTGGGGGAGGCTAGCGGGGGCCCCACAAGAGACCCAGTACTTC. Residues: CASSWGRLAGAPQETQYF.

The rearrangement joins TRBV12-3 or TRBV12-4 to TRBJ2-6, with D tentatively TRBD2 (5 bases). V dropped 6 bases and J dropped 1 base, with 10 bases sitting between them. This CDR3 comprises 15 residues. This CDR3 reads CASSPRRSGANVLTF. CDR3 sequence (DNA): TGTGCCAGCAGCCCGAGGAGGTCTGGGGCCAACGTCCTGACTTTC.

This clonotype was seen at least ten times. V and J are TRBV7-9 and TRBJ2-5; 12 bases fit TRBD2. Germline V CDR1 and CDR2: SEHNR, FQNEAQ (reference sequence). The CDR3 has 15 residues. V lost 4 bases to trimming and J lost 4 bases; unmatched junction nucleotides: 4. DNA for the CDR3: TGTGCCAGCAGCTCTAGCGGGAGGGCCGGAGAGACCCAGTACTTC. It encodes CASSSSGRAGETQYF.

This clonotype came up a few times. This chain uses TRBV2 with TRBJ1-1; unclear D gene. The CDR3 is 13 residues long. V gave up 3 bases and J gave up 5 bases, with 10 bases separating them. Germline V CDR1 and CDR2: SNHLY, FYNNEI. The CDR3, as DNA: TGTGCCAGCAGTGACAGCCGGGGAACTGAAGCTTTCTTT. Translated: CASSDSRGTEAFF.

This clonotype came up a few times. The DNA of the CDR3 is TGTGCCAGCAGCTCGACAGGGGTTGGGTCACCCCTCCACTTT. Encoded protein: CASSSTGVGSPLHF. The chain couples TRBV7-9 to TRBJ1-6; 8 bases match TRBD1. The junction had 6 bases not matched to a gene; V was cut back by 4 bases and J by 10 bases. CDR1 SEHNR and CDR2 FQNEAQ come from the germline V gene (reference sequence). There are 14 residues in the CDR3. The complete variable domain, with remaining parts taken from reference TRBV7-9 and TRBJ1-6, reads DTGVSQNPRHKITKRGQNVTFRCDPISEHNRLYWYRQTLGQGPEFLTYFQNEAQLEKSRLLSDRFSAERPKGSFSTLEIQRTEQGDSAMYLCASSSTGVGSPLHFGNGTRLTVT.

The rearrangement uses TRBV5-4 and TRBJ2-1, with no clear D. V dropped 5 bases and J dropped 9 bases, with 12 bases sitting between them. There are 12 residues in the CDR3. The germline CDR1 and CDR2 sequences are SGHNT and YYREEE (reference sequence). The CDR3 sequence: CASRNRRGEQFF. CDR3 nucleotides: TGTGCCAGCAGAAACCGGCGCGGTGAGCAGTTCTTC.

This clonotype was found a few times. The V call is TRBV20-1, the J call TRBJ2-6, with TRBD1 as a possible D gene (5 bases). The CDR3 totals 16 residues. Trimming took off 3 bases at V and 0 bases at J, with 12 bases between the two ends. Germline V CDR1 and CDR2: DFQATT, SNEGSKA (reference sequence). The CDR3 bases are TGCAGTGCTAGTGGCGGACACCTCTCTGGGGCCAACGTCCTGACTTTC. Protein sequence: CSASGGHLSGANVLTF.

This clonotype was seen many times. The chain links TRBV27 to TRBJ2-3; D call uncertain. Looked up from germline, CDR1 is MNHEY and CDR2 is SMNVEV (reference sequence). V lost 2 bases to trimming and J lost 6 bases, with 12 bases between them. The CDR3 loop spans 14 amino acids. CDR3 nucleotide sequence: TGTGCCAGCAGTTTAGCCGTTAACACCGATACGCAGTATTTT. Residues: CASSLAVNTDTQYF.

Only a few counts were recorded for this clonotype. The V and J genes are TRBV18 and TRBJ2-7; 11 bases are a match to TRBD2. The V gene end was trimmed by 6 bases and the J gene end by 12 bases; junction bases not matched to a gene: 13. The germline CDR1 and CDR2 sequences are KGHSH and LQKENI. This CDR3 spans 14 amino acids. The CDR3 sequence: CASSPGTSGGLGYF. The CDR3, as DNA: TGTGCCAGCTCCCCCGGGACTAGCGGAGGTCTTGGGTACTTC.

This chain uses TRBV6-2 or TRBV6-3 with TRBJ1-5, with D perhaps TRBD1 (5 bases). This CDR3 is 16 amino acids long. V was shortened by 6 bases and J by 2 bases, with 17 bases between the two germline ends. The germline CDR1 and CDR2 sequences are MNHEY and SVGEGT. The CDR3 region is CASRRGTGVGNQPQHF. The DNA for the CDR3 is TGTGCCAGCAGGAGGGGCACGGGCGTTGGCAATCAGCCCCAGCATTTT.

This clonotype was observed a few times. The gene calls are TRBV6-1 and TRBJ1-2, with 7 bases fitting TRBD1. V was clipped by 7 bases and J by 4 bases; unmatched bases: 6. The CDR3 contains 13 residues. Germline V gene lookup returns CDR1 MNHNS and CDR2 SASEGT. CDR3 residues: CASTRQGGYGYTF. The CDR3 DNA reads TGTGCCAGCACCCGACAGGGAGGCTATGGCTACACCTTC.

The sample holds a few counts of this clonotype. This chain connects TRBV4-3 to TRBJ2-1; TRBD2 agrees at 11 bases. The germline V gene encodes CDR1 LGHNA and CDR2 YSLEER. The CDR3 is made up of 16 amino acids. The V and J ends lost 2 bases and 3 bases, in that order; junction bases with no gene match: 3. This CDR3 is CASSQTSGSFYNEQFF. The CDR3, as DNA: TGCGCCAGCAGCCAAACTAGCGGGAGCTTCTACAATGAGCAGTTCTTC.

This chain links TRBV18 with TRBJ2-2; D ambiguous. This CDR3 comprises 12 residues. The germline gives CDR1 KGHSH, CDR2 LQKENI. V dropped 2 bases and J dropped 6 bases, with 4 bases sitting between them. The CDR3 sequence: CASSPTSGELFF. CDR3 coding DNA: TGTGCCAGCTCACCAACCTCCGGGGAGCTGTTTTTT.

The chain joins TRBV24-1 to TRBJ2-2, with TRBD2 identical over 13 bases. The length of the CDR3 is 17 residues. CDR1 and CDR2 (germline): KGHDR, SFDVKD. With 2 bases clipped from V and 5 bases from J, the junction kept 4 bases outside the gene matches. For the CDR3, the DNA is TGTGCCACCAGTGATTCCGGACTAGCGGGAGTGACCGGGGAGCTGTTTTTT. This encodes CATSDSGLAGVTGELFF.

In this sample, this clonotype turned up a few times. The J gene is TRBJ2-7, the V gene TRBV21-1; TRBD1 reflects the table's D call only, with no check against the DNA. TRBV21-1 is a pseudogene locus. The CDR3 has 14 residues. The CDR3 DNA follows: TGTGCCAGCAGCCTCCGGACAGGGACCCGAGAGCAGTACTTC. It codes for CASSLRTGTREQYF.

This clonotype was seen at least ten times. The CDR3 DNA sequence: TGTGCCAGCAGCCAATCCGGGATGGGGGGGGCATACACAGATACGCAGTATTTT. Amino acid sequence: CASSQSGMGGAYTDTQYF. The chain couples TRBV11-2 to TRBJ2-3; D possibly corresponds to TRBD2 (7 bases). CDR3 length: 18 residues. Germline CDR1 reads SGHAT; CDR2 reads FQNNGV. The V and J ends lost 5 bases and 2 bases respectively, with 23 bases between them. The complete variable domain, with remaining parts taken from reference TRBV11-2 and TRBJ2-3, reads EAGVAQSPRYKIIEKRQSVAFWCNPISGHATLYWYQQILGQGPKLLIQFQNNGVVDDSQLPKDRFSAERLKGVDSTLKIQPAKLEDSAVYLCASSQSGMGGAYTDTQYFGPGTRLTVL.

J is TRBJ2-1 and V is TRBV20-1; D gene ambiguous. The CDR3 has 17 residues. Looked up from germline, CDR1 is DFQATT and CDR2 is SNEGSKA (reference sequence). Trimming pared 2 bases from V and 0 bases from J, leaving 17 bases between. CDR3 in DNA: TGCAGTGCTAGATGGGCTGATGGAGCCAACTCCTACAATGAGCAGTTCTTC. Translating it yields CSARWADGANSYNEQFF.

This clonotype showed up just a few times. This chain links TRBV5-1 with TRBJ2-7; TRBD2 aligns across 10 bases. V dropped 0 bases and J dropped 0; count of bases not matched to a gene: 0. Germline V CDR1 and CDR2: SGHRS, YFSETQ. This CDR3 is 15 amino acids long. This CDR3 reads CASSLASGSSYEQYF. The DNA for the CDR3 is TGCGCCAGCAGCTTGGCTAGCGGGAGCTCCTACGAGCAGTACTTC. Complete variable domain (other parts from reference TRBV5-1 and TRBJ2-7): KAGVTQTPRYLIKTRGQQVTLSCSPISGHRSVSWYQQTPGQGLQFLFEYFSETQRNKGNFPGRFSGRQFSNSRSEMNVSTLELGDSALYLCASSLASGSSYEQYFGPGTRLTVT.

A remark on this clonotype: It may be a read error: a sequence one base away is much more abundant. The chain is built from TRBV5-1 and TRBJ2-2, with D maybe TRBD2 (6 bases). Germline V gene lookup returns CDR1 SGHRS and CDR2 YFSETQ. V was pared by 3 bases and J by 1 base, with 7 bases between. The CDR3 length is 14 residues. CDR3 in amino acids: CASSWGENTGELFF. In nucleotides, the CDR3 is TGCGCCAGCAGCTGGGGGGAGAACACCGGGGAGCTGTTTTTT.